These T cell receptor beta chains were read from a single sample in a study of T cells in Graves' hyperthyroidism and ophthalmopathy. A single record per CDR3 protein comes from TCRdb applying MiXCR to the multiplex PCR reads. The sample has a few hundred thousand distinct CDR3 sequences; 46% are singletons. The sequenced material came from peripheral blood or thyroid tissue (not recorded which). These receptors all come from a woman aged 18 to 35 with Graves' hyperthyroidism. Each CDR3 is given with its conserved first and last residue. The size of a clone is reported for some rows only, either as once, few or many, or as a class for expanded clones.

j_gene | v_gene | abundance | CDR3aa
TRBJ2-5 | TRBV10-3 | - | CAISPLHSGRAQETQYF
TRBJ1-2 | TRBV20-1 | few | CSARDRGDGYTF
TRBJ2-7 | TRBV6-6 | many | CASSYLGAREQYF
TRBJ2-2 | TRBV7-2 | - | CASSPLGTGVTGELFF
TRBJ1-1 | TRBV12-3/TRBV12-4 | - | CASRRWNTEAFF
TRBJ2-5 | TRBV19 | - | CASWGQALGAQYF
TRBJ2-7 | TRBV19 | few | CASRVIDGGSYEQYF
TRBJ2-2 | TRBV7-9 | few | CASTTPTGRANTGELFF
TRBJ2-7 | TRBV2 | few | CASRGTGASETYEQYF
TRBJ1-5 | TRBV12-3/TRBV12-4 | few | CASSQRTGVKPQHF
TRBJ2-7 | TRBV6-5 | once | CASSLGQGVTHEQYF
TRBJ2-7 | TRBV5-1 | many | CASRPRADNEQYF
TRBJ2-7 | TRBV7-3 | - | CASSTQGVGGQYF
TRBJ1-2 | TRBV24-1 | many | CATSDLGTADYGYTF
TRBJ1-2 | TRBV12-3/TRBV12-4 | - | CASSFGTGDYGYTF
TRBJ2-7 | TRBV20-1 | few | CSAVDPRLAGTYEQYF
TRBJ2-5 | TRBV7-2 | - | CASSSYPGTSGETQYF
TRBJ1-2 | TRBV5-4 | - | CASSLDSTNYGYTF
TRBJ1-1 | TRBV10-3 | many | CASSSDRNAEAFF
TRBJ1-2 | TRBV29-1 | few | CSVERTVLGYTF
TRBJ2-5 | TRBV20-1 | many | CSARRARETQYF
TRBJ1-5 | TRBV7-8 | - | CASSLSTAVTDQPQHF
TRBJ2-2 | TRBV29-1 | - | CSVAGRTGELFF
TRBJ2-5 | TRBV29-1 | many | CSVSARFVQETQYF
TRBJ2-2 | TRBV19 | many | CASSAPNTGELFF
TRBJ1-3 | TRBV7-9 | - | CASRLPTVSGNTIYF
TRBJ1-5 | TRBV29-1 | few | CSVGDRDYQPQHF
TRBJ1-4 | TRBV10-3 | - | CASSVREGEKLFF
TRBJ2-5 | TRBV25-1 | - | CASSTAGLAGGPQETQYF
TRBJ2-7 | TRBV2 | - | CASRDDTPYEQYF
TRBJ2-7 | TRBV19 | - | CASSTSGSPYEQYF
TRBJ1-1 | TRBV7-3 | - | CASSSPGRAEAFF
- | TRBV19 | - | CASSWGLAGHEQFF
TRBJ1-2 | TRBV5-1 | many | CASSLAGDSYGYTF
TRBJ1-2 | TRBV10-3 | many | CAISEARGRGYGYTF
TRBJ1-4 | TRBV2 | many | CASSDGEEKLFF
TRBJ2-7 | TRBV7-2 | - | CASSLAFRTDYEQYF
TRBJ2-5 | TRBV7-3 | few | CASSQADRYQETQYF
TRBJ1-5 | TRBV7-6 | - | CASSPRPVSNSNQPQHF
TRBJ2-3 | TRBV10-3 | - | CAISTTSGVPDTQYF
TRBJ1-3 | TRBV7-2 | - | CTSSLDYSSGNTIYF
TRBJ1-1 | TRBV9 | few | CASSVGGGASAEAFF
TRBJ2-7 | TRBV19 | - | CASSVSGKVYEQYF
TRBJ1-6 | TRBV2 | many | CASSESQLYNSPLHF
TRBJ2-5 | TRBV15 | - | CATSSPTDRGLFLTQYF
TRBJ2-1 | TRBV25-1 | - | CASSGGGHEQFF
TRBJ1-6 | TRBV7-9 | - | CASSQEVSLDKDSPLHF